This record covers a single TCR beta chain. This record belongs to a study of siplizumab effects on memory and regulatory T cells. Produced via immunoSEQ multiplex PCR; TCRdb's table is partial and in-frame only. The data show 92,000 or so clones, 70% to 90% seen once. Trimming stripped 1 base from V and 8 bases from J, with 9 bases between. The germline V gene encodes CDR1 SGDLS and CDR2 YYNGEE. This CDR3 comprises 12 residues. This sequence was found in a human donor in good health. This chain joins TRBV9 and TRBJ1-2; a possible D gene is TRBD1 (5 bases). The sample comprised CD4+ T cells sorted from blood. Written as DNA, the CDR3 is TGTGCCAGCAGCGTACAGGCAGGGGGCTACACCTTC. Translation gives CASSVQAGGYTF.